This T cell receptor (beta chain) was observed in a study of blood T cell repertoires in COVID-19. TCRdb keeps only in-frame clones here, not all; method: immunoSEQ multiplex PCR. The profile shows about 260,000 clones, about nine tenths of them singletons. The CDR3 runs to 15 residues. Trimming took off 0 bases at V and 0 bases at J, with 8 bases between the two ends. Germline-derived CDR1 and CDR2 are SNHLY and FYNNEI. This TCR came from a man aged 55 to 70 who had recovered from COVID-19. The chain links TRBV2 to TRBJ1-1; weak D call: TRBD1 (5 bases). The sequencing sample was made of peripheral blood. The CDR3 reads CASSEARGLNTEAFF. CDR3 nucleotide sequence: TGTGCCAGCAGTGAAGCGCGGGGGTTGAACACTGAAGCTTTCTTT.